Listed below are T cell receptor beta chains from one sample, sequenced in a study of T-cell memory formation after mild COVID-19. Each CDR3 protein gets one entry after TCRdb re-called the 5' RACE reads with MiXCR. Of about 280,000 distinct CDR3 sequences in the sample, approximately 7.6% were seen once. What was sequenced was PBMCs or a T cell subset sorted from them (not recorded which). The receptors shown here come from a man between 18 and 29 years old who had mild COVID-19 (a few samples of this study predate the infection). Cell type and time point are not known. CDR3s include the opening cysteine and the closing phenylalanine or tryptophan. A D gene is named only where the DNA matches it firmly.

j_call: TRBJ1-3; d_call: .; v_call: TRBV7-2; cdr3_aa: CASSLWGVGTGNTIYF
j_call: TRBJ2-4; d_call: TRBD1; v_call: TRBV30; cdr3_aa: CAWSGTGGQNIQYF
j_call: TRBJ1-1; d_call: .; v_call: TRBV18; cdr3_aa: CASSPYLGRAEAFF
j_call: TRBJ2-1; d_call: .; v_call: TRBV5-1; cdr3_aa: CASSAPGPYNEQFF
j_call: TRBJ2-3; d_call: .; v_call: TRBV9; cdr3_aa: CASSVSGLQGDTQYF
j_call: TRBJ1-5; d_call: .; v_call: TRBV27; cdr3_aa: CASGFIGNQPQHF
j_call: TRBJ1-1; d_call: TRBD1; v_call: TRBV6-5; cdr3_aa: CASTKTTGGNTEAFF
j_call: TRBJ2-5; d_call: .; v_call: TRBV5-1; cdr3_aa: CASSFDRQTQYF
j_call: TRBJ2-7; d_call: .; v_call: TRBV29-1; cdr3_aa: CSAEGPGSYEQYF
j_call: TRBJ1-1; d_call: .; v_call: TRBV18; cdr3_aa: CASSPGRRQIPGAFF
j_call: TRBJ1-1; d_call: .; v_call: TRBV12-3/TRBV12-4; cdr3_aa: CASSQGRTLNTEAFF
j_call: TRBJ2-7; d_call: TRBD1; v_call: TRBV27; cdr3_aa: CASRDRVDEQYF
j_call: TRBJ2-7; d_call: TRBD1; v_call: TRBV4-3; cdr3_aa: CASSQMTGLSYEQYF
j_call: TRBJ2-7; d_call: TRBD1; v_call: TRBV20-1; cdr3_aa: CSAREITGTGVHF
j_call: TRBJ2-3; d_call: TRBD1; v_call: TRBV27; cdr3_aa: CASSSGIGTGQRDTQYF
j_call: TRBJ2-2; d_call: .; v_call: TRBV12-3/TRBV12-4; cdr3_aa: CASSFYLGLPLNTGELFF
j_call: TRBJ1-4; d_call: TRBD1; v_call: TRBV5-1; cdr3_aa: CASSITGGGEKLFF
j_call: TRBJ2-7; d_call: .; v_call: TRBV5-4; cdr3_aa: CASSTGLGEQYF
j_call: TRBJ2-7; d_call: TRBD1; v_call: TRBV20-1; cdr3_aa: CSARGQNYEQYF
j_call: TRBJ1-4; d_call: TRBD1; v_call: TRBV20-1; cdr3_aa: CSALGTEAATNEKLFF
j_call: TRBJ2-2; d_call: TRBD1; v_call: TRBV23-1; cdr3_aa: CASSQPAPGQGNTGELFF
j_call: TRBJ2-3; d_call: TRBD2; v_call: TRBV7-2; cdr3_aa: CASSSQPPGLAGHTDTQYF
j_call: TRBJ1-1; d_call: .; v_call: TRBV15; cdr3_aa: CATSRWVVGTEAFF
j_call: TRBJ1-1; d_call: .; v_call: TRBV19; cdr3_aa: CASSIVLNTEAFF
j_call: TRBJ1-5; d_call: TRBD1; v_call: TRBV28; cdr3_aa: CASGTGGQPQHF
j_call: TRBJ2-1; d_call: .; v_call: TRBV7-2; cdr3_aa: CASSLMENEQFF
j_call: TRBJ2-1; d_call: TRBD2; v_call: TRBV11-2; cdr3_aa: CASSSLTSGGLNEQFF
j_call: TRBJ2-7; d_call: .; v_call: TRBV29-1; cdr3_aa: CSVELTDYEQYF
j_call: TRBJ2-1; d_call: TRBD2; v_call: TRBV20-1; cdr3_aa: CSARDFGTSGQLYNEQFF
j_call: TRBJ1-1; d_call: .; v_call: TRBV10-3; cdr3_aa: CAISRARGTEAFF
j_call: TRBJ2-1; d_call: .; v_call: TRBV5-4; cdr3_aa: CASSQMTGDNEQFF
j_call: TRBJ2-7; d_call: .; v_call: TRBV20-1; cdr3_aa: CSATSSDRPYEQYF
j_call: TRBJ2-3; d_call: .; v_call: TRBV7-2; cdr3_aa: CASSFWITDTQYF
j_call: TRBJ2-2; d_call: .; v_call: TRBV20-1; cdr3_aa: CSARVGPGSTGELFF
j_call: TRBJ2-7; d_call: TRBD2; v_call: TRBV11-2; cdr3_aa: CASSRFSLRGAVDEQYF
j_call: TRBJ2-7; d_call: .; v_call: TRBV7-2; cdr3_aa: CASSSARGSGEQYF
j_call: TRBJ2-3; d_call: .; v_call: TRBV7-3; cdr3_aa: CASSTRQADTQYF
j_call: TRBJ2-3; d_call: .; v_call: TRBV7-2; cdr3_aa: CASSRQGGGTDTQYF